These 15 T cell receptor beta chains came from one sample sequenced in a study of shared clonotypes between healthy human individuals. Libraries were prepared by immunoSEQ multiplex PCR; TCRdb keeps only in-frame clonotypes and omits some of them. The table records about 980,000 clones, over 60% of them present only once. Sequencing used memory CD4+ T cells sorted from blood. Subset described: CD45RA-negative fraction. Receptors originate from a man between 18 and 29 years old in good health.

The V call is TRBV19, the J call TRBJ1-1, with TRBD1 matching 7 bases. The CDR3 totals 12 residues. Germline assignment: CDR1 LNHDA and CDR2 SQIVND (reference sequence). V shed 10 bases and J 3 bases; nucleotides not matched to a gene: 5. In DNA, the CDR3 is TGTGCCACTCAGGGGGAGTACACTGAAGCTTTCTTT. Translation: CATQGEYTEAFF.

The chain has TRBV7-6 and TRBJ2-2, with 12 bases lining up with TRBD2. Germline V gene data show CDR1 as SGHVS and CDR2 as FNYEAQ. This CDR3 is 17 amino acids long. V shed 4 bases and J 6 bases; nucleotides not matched to a gene: 9. The CDR3 here is CASSSGMTSGRSGELFF. The CDR3 DNA follows: TGTGCCAGCAGCTCAGGGATGACTAGCGGGAGATCCGGGGAGCTGTTTTTT.

Worth noting for this clone: A far bigger clonotype differs at one base, so this is likely a read error. Other DNA sequences in this specimen translate into the identical CDR3. The chain employs TRBV5-1 and TRBJ2-1; D is possibly TRBD1 or TRBD2 (5 bases each). CDR3 length: 15 amino acids. CDR1 is SGHRS and CDR2 is YFSETQ in the germline V gene. V was shortened by 0 bases and J by 0 bases, with 7 bases between the two germline ends. Here the CDR3 reads CASSLEGSSYNEQFF. The CDR3 DNA sequence: TGCGCCAGCAGCTTGGAGGGGAGCTCCTACAATGAGCAGTTCTTC.

This chain joins TRBV9 and TRBJ2-1; TRBD2 matches at 11 bases. Germline lookup yields CDR1 SGDLS and CDR2 YYNGEE. V dropped 4 bases and J dropped 0; count of bases not matched to a gene: 6. CDR3 length: 17 residues. DNA of the CDR3: TGTGCCAGCAGCAGGACTAGCGGGTTCAGCTCCTACAATGAGCAGTTCTTC. This sequence encodes CASSRTSGFSSYNEQFF.

On this clone: Other DNA sequences in the same sample also yield this CDR3. The chain carries TRBV18 and TRBJ1-2; tentatively, D is TRBD1 (5 bases). CDR1 and CDR2 from the germline V gene are KGHSH and LQKENI. V was pared by 1 base and J by 3 bases, with 9 bases between. This CDR3 is built from 14 residues. The CDR3 coding sequence is TGTGCCAGCTCACCACGGCAGGGCGACTATGGCTACACCTTC. Protein sequence: CASSPRQGDYGYTF.

This clone showed up just a few times. The chain has TRBV18 and TRBJ2-2; either TRBD1 or TRBD2 may supply D (5 bases each). V was shortened by 1 base and J by 0 bases, with 15 bases between the two germline ends. The CDR3 consists of 18 residues. Per the germline V gene, CDR1 is KGHSH and CDR2 is LQKENI. Here the CDR3 reads CASSPRRSQGTNTGELFF. The CDR3 DNA sequence: TGTGCCAGCTCACCACGGAGGAGTCAGGGCACGAACACCGGGGAGCTGTTTTTT.

This clone was observed many times. The CDR3 coding sequence is TGTGCCAGCAGCCCATCCGGGGGGACTAATGAAAAACTGTTTTTT. It is translated as CASSPSGGTNEKLFF. V is TRBV2 and J is TRBJ1-4; a possible D gene is TRBD1 (5 bases). The germline CDR1 and CDR2 sequences are SNHLY and FYNNEI. The CDR3 runs to 15 residues. Trimming took 6 bases from V and 2 from J, leaving 13 bases between them. Full variable domain (outside the CDR3, taken from reference TRBV2 and TRBJ1-4): EPEVTQTPSHQVTQMGQEVILRCVPISNHLYFYWYRQILGQKVEFLVSFYNNEISEKSEIFDDQFSVERPDGSNFTLKIRSTKLEDSAMYFCASSPSGGTNEKLFFGSGTQLSVL.

The V call is TRBV7-2, the J call TRBJ1-2, with D perhaps TRBD1 (6 bases). The CDR3 consists of 14 residues. CDR1 SGHTA and CDR2 FQGNSA come from the germline V gene. Trimming left V 1 base short and J 3 bases short, with 9 bases between. CDR3 in DNA: TGTGCCAGCAGCTTAGGACAGGCCGACTATGGCTACACCTTC. Protein product: CASSLGQADYGYTF.

The rearrangement uses TRBV2 and TRBJ2-7, with 11 bases aligning to TRBD2. V shed 6 bases and J 2 bases; nucleotides not matched to a gene: 6. Germline CDR1 reads SNHLY; CDR2 reads FYNNEI. The CDR3 extends over 15 amino acids. The CDR3 here is CASREALAGAYEQYF. The CDR3 nucleotides are TGTGCCAGCAGAGAGGCACTAGCGGGGGCCTACGAGCAGTACTTC.

This chain links TRBV7-9 with TRBJ2-7, with D tentatively TRBD2 (5 bases). Germline V gene sequence: CDR1 SEHNR, CDR2 FQNEAQ (reference sequence). This CDR3 comprises 13 residues. Trimming cost V 5 bases and J 2 bases, with 10 bases left between them. The CDR3 protein is CASSEDFTYEQYF. The CDR3 DNA reads as TGTGCCAGCAGCGAGGACTTCACCTACGAGCAGTACTTC.

The sample holds one count of this clone. This chain connects TRBV6-5 to TRBJ1-1; possible D gene TRBD1, 6 bases. Germline-derived CDR1 and CDR2 are MNHEY and SVGAGI. Trimming removed 0 bases from V and 0 bases from J, with 11 bases in between. This CDR3 comprises 16 residues. The chain's CDR3 is CASSYSTGGMNTEAFF. In DNA, the CDR3 is TGTGCCAGCAGTTACTCGACAGGTGGGATGAACACTGAAGCTTTCTTT.

This clone was recorded many times. The chain recombines TRBV9 with TRBJ2-7; the D gene is possibly TRBD1 (5 bases). This CDR3 spans 15 amino acids. CDR1 is SGDLS, CDR2 YYNGEE, per germline. Trimming removed 4 bases from V and 2 bases from J, with 16 bases in between. The CDR3 is CASSPYPDRTYEQYF. The CDR3 region has the DNA TGTGCCAGCAGCCCATACCCAGACAGAACCTACGAGCAGTACTTC. The full variable domain, in which reference TRBV9 and TRBJ2-7 provide the parts outside the CDR3, is DSGVTQTPKHLITATGQRVTLRCSPRSGDLSVYWYQQSLDQGLQFLIQYYNGEERAKGNILERFSAQQFPDLHSELNLSSLELGDSALYFCASSPYPDRTYEQYFGPGTRLTVT.

The chain has TRBV9 and TRBJ2-1, with 9 bases identical to TRBD1. The germline V gene has CDR1 SGDLS and CDR2 YYNGEE. The V and J ends lost 4 bases and 1 base, in that order; junction bases with no gene match: 12. CDR3 size: 18 residues. The DNA of the CDR3 is TGTGCCAGCAGCCTTCGGGACAGGGTATTGTCGTCCTACAATGAGCAGTTCTTC. Its protein product is CASSLRDRVLSSYNEQFF.

The chain uses TRBV27 and TRBJ2-1, with TRBD2 identical over 11 bases. This CDR3 is built from 15 residues. V trimming: 4 bases; J trimming: 7 bases; junction bases outside the gene matches: 6. Germline assignment: CDR1 MNHEY and CDR2 SMNVEV (reference sequence). The DNA of the CDR3 is TGTGCCAGCAGTTCCGTAGCGGGAGGGCGGAATGAGCAGTTCTTC. Translated: CASSSVAGGRNEQFF.

The chain is built from TRBV4-1 and TRBJ2-4; TRBD2 matches at 9 bases. CDR3 length: 18 residues. Germline V gene data show CDR1 as MGHRA and CDR2 as YSYEKL. J was trimmed by 6 bases and V by 0 bases; bases with no gene match: 12. DNA of the CDR3: TGCGCCAGCAGCCAAGATGTTGGGCTAGCGGGGACCCTAAACATTCAGTACTTC. It codes for CASSQDVGLAGTLNIQYF.